A selection of T cell receptor beta chains follows, all from one sample in a study of blood T cell repertoires in COVID-19. Profiling relied on immunoSEQ multiplex PCR, and the TCRdb table lists in-frame clones only, not all of them. The sample holds roughly 120,000 clones; 60% to 85% are singletons and the top ten take less than 5%. Sequencing was carried out using peripheral blood. The receptor source for this set is a human donor in a cohort sampled during active or convalescent COVID-19. Each CDR3 is given with its conserved first and last residue. The D gene is left open where the match is weak. The size entry is marked missing in some rows and otherwise reads once, few, many or a size class.

D	J	size	V	DNA	CDR3
.	TRBJ2-2	.	TRBV7-9	TGTGCCAGCAGCTGGACTGGAGGGGAGCTGTTTTTT	CASSWTGGELFF
TRBD1	TRBJ1-5	.	TRBV19	TGTGCCAGTAGTATCCGGGACAGGGGGTTTGATCAGCCCCAGCATTTT	CASSIRDRGFDQPQHF
.	TRBJ1-4	.	TRBV7-9	TGTGCCAGCAGCCACAGGGTTGAAAAACTGTTTTTT	CASSHRVEKLFF
.	TRBJ2-7	.	TRBV2	TGTGCCAGCAGTCCCTCTTTTCTCGAGCAGTACTTC	CASSPSFLEQYF
.	TRBJ2-5	.	TRBV12-3/TRBV12-4	TGTGCCAGCAGTTTCGGGGTTGGCGAGACCCAGTACTTC	CASSFGVGETQYF
.	TRBJ2-7	once	TRBV6-5	TGTGCCAGCACTCTGGACTGGAACTACGAGCAGTACTTC	CASTLDWNYEQYF
.	TRBJ1-6	.	TRBV6-5	TGTGCCAGCAGTTACTCGCTTAGCTCCTATAATTCACCCCTCCACTTT	CASSYSLSSYNSPLHF
.	TRBJ1-1	.	TRBV5-4	TGTGCCAGCAGCTTGAGGGGTAACACTGAAGCTTTCTTT	CASSLRGNTEAFF
TRBD2	TRBJ2-2	.	TRBV7-2	TGTGCCAGCAGCCCCGGGACTAGAGTCTCCGGGGAGCTGTTTTTT	CASSPGTRVSGELFF
TRBD1	TRBJ1-1	.	TRBV3-1/TRBV3-2	TGTGCCAGCAGCCAAAGGACAGGGAGGGGCACTGAAGCTTTCTTT	CASSQRTGRGTEAFF
TRBD2	TRBJ2-1	.	TRBV3-1/TRBV3-2	TGTGCCAGCAGCCAACTTGCGGGAGGAACGTTCTTC	CASSQLAGGTFF
.	TRBJ1-3	.	TRBV11-2	TGTGCCAGCAGCTTTTACAGGGCTTCTGGAAACACCATATATTTT	CASSFYRASGNTIYF
TRBD1	TRBJ2-3	.	TRBV6-8	TGTGCCAGCAGTTACTCGGGCCGACAGGGGGCAACAGATACGCAGTATTTT	CASSYSGRQGATDTQYF
TRBD2	TRBJ2-7	.	TRBV15	TGTGCCACCAGCAGAGCGGGACTAGCGGGTCTTAGCTCCTACGAGCAGTACTTC	CATSRAGLAGLSSYEQYF
.	TRBJ2-7	.	TRBV2	TGTGCCAGCGGACGGGACTACGAGCAGTACTTC	CASGRDYEQYF
.	TRBJ2-7	once	TRBV28	TGTGCCAGCAGTTTACCCCTAGCGTACCCCTACGAGCAGTACTTC	CASSLPLAYPYEQYF
.	TRBJ1-1	.	TRBV6-5	TGTGCCAGCATGTCGGGACACGGCGCTGAAGCTTTCTTT	CASMSGHGAEAFF
.	TRBJ2-7	.	TRBV28	TGTGCCAGCATTGGCAGAAACTCCTACGAGCAGTACTTC	CASIGRNSYEQYF
TRBD1	TRBJ1-1	.	TRBV5-3	TGTGCCAGAAGCGCCGGACAGGGGATGAACACTGAAGCTTTCTTT	CARSAGQGMNTEAFF
TRBD2	TRBJ2-5	.	TRBV5-6	TGTGCCAGCAGCTACATGGTTCTAGCGGGGGGGCTTCGGGAGACCCAGTACTTC	CASSYMVLAGGLRETQYF
TRBD2	TRBJ2-2	.	TRBV9	TGTGCCAGCAGCCTAGCGGGAGTCACCGGGGAGCTGTTTTTT	CASSLAGVTGELFF
.	TRBJ1-6	once	TRBV16	TGTGCCAGCAGCCAATCGGGGACAAGTAGGTCACCCCTCCACTTT	CASSQSGTSRSPLHF
TRBD2	TRBJ2-1	.	TRBV12-5	TGTGCTAGTGCTCTTAGCGGGAGCTCCTACAATGAGCAGTTCTTC	CASALSGSSYNEQFF
TRBD1	TRBJ2-2	once	TRBV7-9	TGTGCCAGCAGCTCTCCCGGGACAGGGCCCACCGGGGAGCTGTTTTTT	CASSSPGTGPTGELFF
TRBD2	TRBJ2-2	many	TRBV28	TGTGCCAGCAGTTCAACCGGGACTAGCGGGAGTCGGGTCACCGGGGAGCTGTTTTTT	CASSSTGTSGSRVTGELFF
.	TRBJ1-3	many	TRBV4-1	TGCGCCAGCAGCCATGGTCCTGACAGACTCTCTGGAAACACCATATATTTT	CASSHGPDRLSGNTIYF
.	TRBJ1-1	.	TRBV18	TGTGCCAGCTCACCACCGCCAGGGAACACTGAAGCTTTCTTT	CASSPPPGNTEAFF
TRBD1	TRBJ2-1	few	TRBV27	TGTGCCAGCAGTTTCCCGACAGGGGGAGCCTACAATGAGCAGTTCTTC	CASSFPTGGAYNEQFF
.	TRBJ1-1	.	TRBV20-1	TGCAGTGCTCCGAGAAACACTGAAGCTTTCTTT	CSAPRNTEAFF
.	TRBJ1-6	once	TRBV5-6	TGTGCCAGCAGCTTCCCGGGACAAAATTCACCCCTCCACTTT	CASSFPGQNSPLHF
TRBD1	TRBJ1-5	.	TRBV23-1	TGCGCCAGCAGGCCCCCCGGGACAGGGGACCCCTTCAATCAGCCCCAGCATTTT	CASRPPGTGDPFNQPQHF
TRBD2	TRBJ2-7	.	TRBV5-6	TGTGCCAGCAGCTTGCCGCGGGAGGGCCTTTACGAGCAGTACTTC	CASSLPREGLYEQYF
.	TRBJ1-4	.	TRBV5-1	TGCGCCAGCAGCTCAAGACAGCTAACTAATGAAAAACTGTTTTTT	CASSSRQLTNEKLFF
.	TRBJ1-5	.	TRBV7-8	TGTGCCAGCAGCTTTTCGGGTCAGCCCCAGCATTTT	CASSFSGQPQHF
.	TRBJ1-3	.	TRBV6-5	TGTGCCAGCAGTCGGGACACCGCAGACAGCACCATATATTTT	CASSRDTADSTIYF
.	TRBJ2-7	.	TRBV27	TGTGCCAGCAGGTTCCAGGGTACCCCCTACGAGCAGTACTTC	CASRFQGTPYEQYF
TRBD2	TRBJ2-1	.	TRBV24-1	TGTGCCACCAGTGACATAAGCGGGAGCTCCTACAATGAGCAGTTCTTC	CATSDISGSSYNEQFF
TRBD1	TRBJ1-2	few	TRBV7-2	TGTGCCAGCACCCCCCCGGGACAGCCCTTGGGCTACACCTTC	CASTPPGQPLGYTF
.	TRBJ2-1	.	TRBV7-2	TGTGCCAGCAGCCCAACAGTCCTAAACCACAATGAGCAGTTCTTC	CASSPTVLNHNEQFF
TRBD1	TRBJ1-2	.	TRBV13	TGTGCCAGCAGCTTAGGCACAGGGGGCTATGGCTACACCTTC	CASSLGTGGYGYTF
.	TRBJ2-3	.	TRBV28	TGTGCCAGCAGCGGTCCTACAGATACGCAGTATTTT	CASSGPTDTQYF